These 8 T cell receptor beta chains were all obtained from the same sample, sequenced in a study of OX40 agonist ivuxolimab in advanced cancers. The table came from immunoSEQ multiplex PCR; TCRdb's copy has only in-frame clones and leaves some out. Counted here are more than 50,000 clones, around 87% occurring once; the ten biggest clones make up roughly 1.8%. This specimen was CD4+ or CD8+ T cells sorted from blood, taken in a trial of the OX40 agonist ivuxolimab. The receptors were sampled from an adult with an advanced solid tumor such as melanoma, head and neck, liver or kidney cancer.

CDR3 coding DNA: TGTGCCAGCAGCTTCAGTTATGGCTACACCTTC. Translated, it gives CASSFSYGYTF. This chain uses TRBV5-6 with TRBJ1-2; D unresolved. Trimming left V 2 bases short and J 5 bases short, with 4 bases between. The CDR3 sequence is 11 residues long. CDR1 SGHDT and CDR2 YYEEEE come from the germline V gene.

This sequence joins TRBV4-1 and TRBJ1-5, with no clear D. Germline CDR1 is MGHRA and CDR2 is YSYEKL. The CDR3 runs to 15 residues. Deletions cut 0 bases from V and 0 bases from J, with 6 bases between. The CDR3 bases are TGCGCCAGCAGCCAAGAGGGTTATAGCAATCAGCCCCAGCATTTT. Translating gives CASSQEGYSNQPQHF.

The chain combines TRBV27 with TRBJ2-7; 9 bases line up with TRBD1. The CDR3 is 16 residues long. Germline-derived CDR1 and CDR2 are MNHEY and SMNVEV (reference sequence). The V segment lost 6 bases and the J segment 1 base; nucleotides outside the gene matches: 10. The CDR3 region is CASSKQGQGISYEQYF. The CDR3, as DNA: TGTGCCAGCAGCAAACAGGGACAGGGTATTTCCTACGAGCAGTACTTC.

CDR3 region: CASSVMIGDRELFF. CDR3 DNA sequence: TGTGCCAGCAGCGTGATGATCGGCGACCGGGAGCTGTTTTTT. V is TRBV9 and J is TRBJ2-2; D gene unclear. Germline V lookup: CDR1 SGDLS, CDR2 YYNGEE. V lost 2 bases to trimming and J lost 9 bases, with 14 bases between them. The length of the CDR3 is 14 residues.

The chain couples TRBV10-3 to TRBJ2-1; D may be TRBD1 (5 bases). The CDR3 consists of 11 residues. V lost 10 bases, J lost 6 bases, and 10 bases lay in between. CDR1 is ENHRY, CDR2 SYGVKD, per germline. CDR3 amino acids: CATGHTNEQFF. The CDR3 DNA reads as TGTGCCACCGGACACACCAATGAGCAGTTCTTC.

The CDR3 here is CASSFTGGIDTEAFF. CDR3 DNA: TGCGCCAGCAGCTTCACAGGTGGGATTGACACTGAAGCTTTCTTT. The chain joins TRBV5-1 to TRBJ1-1; tentatively, D is TRBD1 (5 bases). This CDR3 is built from 15 residues. Germline-derived CDR1 and CDR2 are SGHRS and YFSETQ. V lost 2 bases, J lost 3 bases, and 14 bases lay in between. Filled out from reference TRBV5-1 and TRBJ1-1, the complete variable domain reads KAGVTQTPRYLIKTRGQQVTLSCSPISGHRSVSWYQQTPGQGLQFLFEYFSETQRNKGNFPGRFSGRQFSNSRSEMNVSTLELGDSALYLCASSFTGGIDTEAFFGQGTRLTVV.

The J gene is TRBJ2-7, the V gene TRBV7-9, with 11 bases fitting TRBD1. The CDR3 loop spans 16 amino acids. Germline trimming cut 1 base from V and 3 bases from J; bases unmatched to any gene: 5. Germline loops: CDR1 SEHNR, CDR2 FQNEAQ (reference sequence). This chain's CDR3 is CASSLERTGGFYEQYF. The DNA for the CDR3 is TGTGCCAGCAGCTTAGAAAGGACAGGGGGCTTCTACGAGCAGTACTTC.

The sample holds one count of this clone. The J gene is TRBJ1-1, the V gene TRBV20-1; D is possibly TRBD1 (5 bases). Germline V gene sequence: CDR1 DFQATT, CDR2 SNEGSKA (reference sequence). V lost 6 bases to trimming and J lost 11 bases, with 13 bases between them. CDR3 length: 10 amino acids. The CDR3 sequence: CSATTGAAFF. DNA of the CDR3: TGCAGTGCAACTACAGGCGCGGCTTTCTTT.